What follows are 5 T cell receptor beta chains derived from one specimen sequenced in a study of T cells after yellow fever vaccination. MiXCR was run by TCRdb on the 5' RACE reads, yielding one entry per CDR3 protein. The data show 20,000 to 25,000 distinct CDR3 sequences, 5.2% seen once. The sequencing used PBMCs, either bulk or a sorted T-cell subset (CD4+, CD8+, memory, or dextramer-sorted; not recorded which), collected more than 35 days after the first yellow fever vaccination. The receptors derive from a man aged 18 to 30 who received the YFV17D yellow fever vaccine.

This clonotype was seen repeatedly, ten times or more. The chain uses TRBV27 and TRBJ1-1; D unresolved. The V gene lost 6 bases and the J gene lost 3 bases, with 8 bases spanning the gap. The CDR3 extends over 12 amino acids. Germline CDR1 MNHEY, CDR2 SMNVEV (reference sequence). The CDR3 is CASRGRYTEAFF. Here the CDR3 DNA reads TGTGCCAGCAGAGGACGGTACACTGAAGCTTTCTTT.

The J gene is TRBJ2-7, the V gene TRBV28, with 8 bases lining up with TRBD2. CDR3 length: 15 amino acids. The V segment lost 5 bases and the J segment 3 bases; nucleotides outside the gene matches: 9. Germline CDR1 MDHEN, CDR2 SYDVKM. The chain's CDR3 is CASSTPSGRVYEQYF. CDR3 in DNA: TGTGCCAGCAGTACTCCGAGCGGGAGAGTCTACGAGCAGTACTTC.

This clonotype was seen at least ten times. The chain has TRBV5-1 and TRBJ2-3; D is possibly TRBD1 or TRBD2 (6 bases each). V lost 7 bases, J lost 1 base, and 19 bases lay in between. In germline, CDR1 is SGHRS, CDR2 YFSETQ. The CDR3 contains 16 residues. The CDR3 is CASASAPGAGTDTQYF. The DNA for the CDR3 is TGCGCCAGCGCTTCGGCCCCGGGGGCGGGCACAGATACGCAGTATTTT. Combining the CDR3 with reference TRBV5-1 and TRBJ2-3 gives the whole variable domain KAGVTQTPRYLIKTRGQQVTLSCSPISGHRSVSWYQQTPGQGLQFLFEYFSETQRNKGNFPGRFSGRQFSNSRSEMNVSTLELGDSALYLCASASAPGAGTDTQYFGPGTRLTVL.

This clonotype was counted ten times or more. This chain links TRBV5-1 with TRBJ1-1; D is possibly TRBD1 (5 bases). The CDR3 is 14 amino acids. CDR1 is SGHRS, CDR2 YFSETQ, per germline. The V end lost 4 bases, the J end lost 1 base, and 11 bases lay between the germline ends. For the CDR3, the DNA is TGCGCCAGCAGCCCCGGGACGGGGAACACTGAAGCTTTCTTT. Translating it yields CASSPGTGNTEAFF.

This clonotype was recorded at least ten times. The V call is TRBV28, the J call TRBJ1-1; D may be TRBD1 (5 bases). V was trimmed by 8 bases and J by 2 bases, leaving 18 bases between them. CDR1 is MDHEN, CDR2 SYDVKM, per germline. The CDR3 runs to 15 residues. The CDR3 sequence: CASGGLGRGNTEAFF. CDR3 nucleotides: TGTGCCAGCGGGGGTCTGGGCCGGGGTAACACTGAAGCTTTCTTT.